These 21 T cell receptor beta chains originate from one sample sequenced in a study of cytomegalovirus exposure and HLA in healthy donors. The PCR made use of 60 Vbeta and 13 Jbeta primers. Data came from immunoSEQ multiplex PCR; TCRdb stores just in-frame clones and leaves some out. The sample contains around 110,000 clones, approximately 70% of which appear only once. The sequenced material came from PBMCs. Receptor source: a young man in good health and CMV-seropositive.

The gene calls are TRBV6-5 and TRBJ2-2; D remains ambiguous. Per the germline V gene, CDR1 is MNHEY and CDR2 is SVGAGI. The CDR3 length is 13 residues. V dropped 6 bases and J dropped 4 bases, with 9 bases sitting between them. CDR3 residues: CASRTHGTGELFF. The CDR3 region has the DNA TGTGCCAGCAGAACTCACGGCACCGGGGAGCTGTTTTTT.

This clone appeared a single time. The rearrangement joins TRBV5-1 to TRBJ1-1; TRBD1 is a possible D gene (6 bases). CDR3 length: 14 amino acids. Per the germline V gene, CDR1 is SGHRS and CDR2 is YFSETQ. V lost 2 bases, J lost 1 base, and 9 bases lay in between. The CDR3 spells CASSFPDRNTEAFF. CDR3 nucleotide sequence: TGCGCCAGCAGCTTCCCGGACAGGAACACTGAAGCTTTCTTT.

The chain uses TRBV2 and TRBJ2-1; D perhaps matches TRBD1 (5 bases). CDR1 SNHLY and CDR2 FYNNEI come from the germline V gene. V was trimmed by 10 bases and J by 3 bases, leaving 10 bases between them. The CDR3 consists of 12 residues. The CDR3 spells CATQTDYNEQFF. In nucleotides, the CDR3 is TGTGCCACCCAGACAGACTACAATGAGCAGTTCTTC.

The rearrangement joins TRBV4-2 to TRBJ2-1; D ambiguous. The ends were cut back, 2 bases at V and 8 bases at J, with 19 bases in the middle. This CDR3 is built from 16 residues. The germline gives CDR1 LGHNA, CDR2 YNFKEQ. CDR3: CASSQLAAPKSDEQFF. The CDR3 coding sequence is TGTGCCAGCAGCCAATTAGCAGCACCCAAGAGCGATGAGCAGTTCTTC.

The chain combines TRBV29-1 with TRBJ2-7, with TRBD2 as a possible D gene (6 bases). The length of the CDR3 is 13 residues. Per germline, CDR1 SQVTM and CDR2 ANQGSEA. V was shortened by 1 base and J by 4 bases, with 11 bases between the two germline ends. CDR3 coding DNA: TGCAGCGTTGAAGGACTAGAGGTGTACGAGCAGTACTTC. Amino acids: CSVEGLEVYEQYF.

The chain has TRBV6-1 and TRBJ2-7; D possibly corresponds to TRBD1 (5 bases). V was cut by 0 bases and J by 4 bases, with 13 bases left in between. This CDR3 region has 15 residues. CDR1 MNHNS and CDR2 SASEGT come from the germline V gene. Written as DNA, the CDR3 is TGTGCCAGCAGTGAAGCGCCTGGGGCAAGTTACGAGCAGTACGTC. Its protein is CASSEAPGASYEQYV.

The J gene is TRBJ1-1, the V gene TRBV19; 10 bases agree with TRBD1. CDR1 is LNHDA, CDR2 SQIVND, per germline (reference sequence). The CDR3 length is 18 residues. V trimming: 2 bases; J trimming: 2 bases; junction bases outside the gene matches: 11. The CDR3 DNA sequence: TGTGCCAGTAGTATACACTTGAGGACAGGGGGACTCAACACTGAAGCTTTCTTT. As protein: CASSIHLRTGGLNTEAFF.

This clone was seen more than once but under ten times. V is TRBV27 and J is TRBJ1-1, with 8 positions matching TRBD1. J was trimmed by 1 base and V by 4 bases; bases with no gene match: 2. The CDR3 extends over 14 amino acids. Germline loops: CDR1 MNHEY, CDR2 SMNVEV (reference sequence). The CDR3 DNA follows: TGTGCCAGCAGTTCCAGGGGGCGGAACACTGAAGCTTTCTTT. Translating it yields CASSSRGRNTEAFF.

V gene TRBV18 combines with J gene TRBJ1-2; 10 bases agree with TRBD1. The CDR3 covers 15 residues. V was clipped by 3 bases and J by 8 bases; unmatched bases: 9. Looked up from germline, CDR1 is KGHSH and CDR2 is LQKENI. CDR3 amino acids: CASSPTTGGDGGYTF. In DNA, the CDR3 is TGTGCCAGCTCACCGACGACAGGGGGCGACGGAGGCTACACCTTC.

V usage is TRBV27 and J usage is TRBJ2-7; the D is unclear. V shed 2 bases and J shed 4 bases, with 12 bases lying between them. In germline, CDR1 is MNHEY, CDR2 SMNVEV (reference sequence). CDR3 length: 14 amino acids. The DNA of the CDR3 is TGTGCCAGCAGTTTAAGGCCCGGGTGGTACGAGCAGTACGTC. It is translated as CASSLRPGWYEQYV.

V and J are TRBV27 and TRBJ1-1; TRBD1 agrees at 7 bases. V shed 1 base, J shed 1 base, and the junction held 6 bases outside the gene matches. Germline CDR1 and CDR2: MNHEY and SMNVEV (reference sequence). The CDR3 is made up of 16 amino acids. The CDR3 sequence: CASSLFPTGRNTEAFF. The DNA of the CDR3 is TGTGCCAGCAGTTTATTCCCGACAGGGCGGAACACTGAAGCTTTCTTT.

This chain joins TRBV11-2 and TRBJ1-3; TRBD1 agrees at 9 bases. This CDR3 comprises 16 residues. V was pared by 5 bases and J by 5 bases, with 10 bases of the junction left unmatched. Germline CDR1 reads SGHAT; CDR2 reads FQNNGV. This CDR3 reads CASSRLAGTGRNTIYF. CDR3 DNA: TGTGCCAGCAGCCGCCTTGCCGGGACAGGGAGAAACACCATATATTTT.

The chain has TRBV4-1 and TRBJ2-3; D is uncertain. Trimming took off 0 bases at V and 0 bases at J, with 13 bases between the two ends. This CDR3 has 17 residues. Per germline, CDR1 MGHRA and CDR2 YSYEKL. CDR3 DNA: TGCGCCAGCAGCCAAGATCTTGTCTACCCTAGCACAGATACGCAGTATTTT. Translation: CASSQDLVYPSTDTQYF.

The genes are TRBV19 and TRBJ1-1, with TRBD1 matching 7 bases. With 3 bases clipped from V and 6 bases from J, the junction kept 4 bases outside the gene matches. Germline V gene sequence: CDR1 LNHDA, CDR2 SQIVND (reference sequence). The CDR3 loop spans 13 amino acids. In DNA, the CDR3 is TGTGCCAGTAGTATTCCCGGACAGGCTGAAGCTTTCTTT. This codes for CASSIPGQAEAFF.

This clone was seen a handful of times. V and J are TRBV7-2 and TRBJ2-5, with 8 bases identical to TRBD2. This CDR3 has 17 residues. V trimming: 1 base; J trimming: 0 bases; junction bases outside the gene matches: 7. CDR1 and CDR2 (germline): SGHTA, FQGNSA. Written as DNA, the CDR3 is TGTGCCAGCAGCTTAGGGGTAGCGGGGATAAACCAAGAGACCCAGTACTTC. Protein product: CASSLGVAGINQETQYF.

The V gene is TRBV30, the J gene TRBJ2-1; D gene ambiguous. Trimming removed 4 bases at V and 11 bases at J, with 15 bases between. Looked up from germline, CDR1 is GTSNPN and CDR2 is SVGIG (reference sequence). The CDR3 is 12 residues long. The CDR3 loop reads CAWKADSIKQFF. CDR3 nucleotides: TGTGCCTGGAAGGCTGACTCCATCAAGCAGTTCTTC.

The CDR3 sequence: CASSTDRGRNEKLFF. DNA for the CDR3: TGTGCCAGCTCAACCGACAGGGGGCGAAATGAAAAACTGTTTTTT. The chain uses TRBV18 and TRBJ1-4, with TRBD1 matching over 10 bases. With V trimmed by 5 bases and J by 5 bases, 5 bases remained unmatched. This CDR3 contains 15 residues. In germline, CDR1 is KGHSH, CDR2 LQKENI.

The table lists this clone with a few counts. The rearrangement uses TRBV9 and TRBJ2-3, with 10 bases lining up with TRBD2. The germline V gene has CDR1 SGDLS and CDR2 YYNGEE. J gave up 5 bases and V 5 bases, and 8 bases lay outside the gene matches. The CDR3 runs 15 residues. CDR3 residues: CASRRSGGAGDTQYF. CDR3 bases: TGTGCCAGCAGGAGAAGCGGGGGGGCAGGAGATACGCAGTATTTT.

The chain links TRBV5-1 to TRBJ2-1; 11 positions match TRBD2. Per germline, CDR1 SGHRS and CDR2 YFSETQ. This CDR3 comprises 17 residues. V lost 6 bases and J lost 0; bases outside the gene matches: 8. CDR3 coding DNA: TGCGCCAGCATGTCGGGACTAGCGGTTGGCTCCTACAATGAGCAGTTCTTC. This sequence encodes CASMSGLAVGSYNEQFF.

The chain employs TRBV19 and TRBJ1-3; maybe TRBD1 (6 bases). Between the trimmed V and J ends, which lost 9 bases and 0 bases, there was a span of 18 bases. The CDR3 length is 16 residues. Germline V gene data show CDR1 as LNHDA and CDR2 as SQIVND (reference sequence). The CDR3 DNA reads as TGTGCCAGCGAAGGGAACAGGGTCGGCTCTGGAAACACCATATATTTT. Translation gives CASEGNRVGSGNTIYF.

This clone was observed a handful of times. The CDR3 loop reads CSVASRGARGYTF. For the CDR3, the DNA is TGCAGCGTTGCGTCACGGGGGGCGCGGGGCTACACCTTC. This chain uses TRBV29-1 with TRBJ1-2, with D possibly being TRBD1 (6 bases). Germline loops: CDR1 SQVTM, CDR2 ANQGSEA. V was cut by 4 bases and J by 8 bases, with 17 bases left in between. CDR3 size: 13 residues. The entire variable domain, with the rest obtained from reference TRBV29-1 and TRBJ1-2, is as follows: SAVISQKPSRDICQRGTSLTIQCQVDSQVTMMFWYRQQPGQSLTLIATANQGSEATYESGFVIDKFPISRPNLTFSTLTVSNMSPEDSSIYLCSVASRGARGYTFGSGTRLTVV.